This T cell receptor (beta chain) was captured by sequencing in a study of beta chain features in type 1 diabetes. Findings and caveats of the study: There was no resolution here of whether HLA type influences TCRB rearrangement. Naive, central memory and regulatory TCRB repertoires appeared more similar among patients than healthy donors.

In regard to this clone: Its target is not known.

This CDR3 spans 15 amino acids. In germline, CDR1 is MGHRA, CDR2 YSYEKL. Between the trimmed V and J ends, which lost 6 bases and 5 bases, there was a span of 19 bases. Every single donor gave one heparinised blood draw, and these averaged roughly 100 mL. Expressed TCRB transcripts were sequenced because the isolated RNA had all been reverse transcribed beforehand. Clones were read by immunoSEQ multiplex PCR, and TCRdb kept only the in-frame ones, dropping some. The repertoire holds around 240,000 clones, with about 10% as singletons. Specimen: naive CD4+ T cells from blood. This TCR was sampled from a woman aged 18 to 35 in good health. The V and J genes are TRBV4-1 and TRBJ1-1; D unresolved. This CDR3 is CASRRESEETTEAFF. In nucleotides, the CDR3 is TGCGCCAGCAGGAGGGAGTCTGAAGAGACTACTGAAGCTTTCTTT.